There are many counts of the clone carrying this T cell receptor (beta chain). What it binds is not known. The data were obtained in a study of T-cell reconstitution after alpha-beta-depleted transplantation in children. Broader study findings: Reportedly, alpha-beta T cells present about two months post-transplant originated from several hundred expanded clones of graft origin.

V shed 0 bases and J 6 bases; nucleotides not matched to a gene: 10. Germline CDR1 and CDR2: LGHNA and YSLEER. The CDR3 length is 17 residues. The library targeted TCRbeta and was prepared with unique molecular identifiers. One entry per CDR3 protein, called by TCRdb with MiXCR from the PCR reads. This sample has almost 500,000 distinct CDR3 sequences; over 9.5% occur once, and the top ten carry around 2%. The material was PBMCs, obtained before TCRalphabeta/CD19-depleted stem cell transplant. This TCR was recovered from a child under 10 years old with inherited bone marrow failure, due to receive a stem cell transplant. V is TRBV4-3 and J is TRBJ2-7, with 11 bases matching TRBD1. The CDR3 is CASSQDWPGTGGTEQYF. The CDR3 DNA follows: TGCGCCAGCAGCCAAGATTGGCCCGGGACAGGGGGGACCGAGCAGTACTTC.